The 28 T cell receptor beta chains presented below share a single source sample, sequenced in a study of control samples from healthy donors and cancer patients. Sequencing was performed with immunoSEQ multiplex PCR; in TCRdb, only in-frame clones are kept and a portion is missing. The sample lists approximately 63,000 clones, over 75% occurring once. Sample: blood. Receptors were obtained from a man aged 35-49 years in good health.

The CDR3 bases are TGCGCCAGCAGCTCGACAGGGCGAAACACTGAAGCTTTCTTT. Residues: CASSSTGRNTEAFF. This chain joins TRBV5-1 and TRBJ1-1, with 7 nucleotides matching TRBD1. Looked up from germline, CDR1 is SGHRS and CDR2 is YFSETQ. This CDR3 has 14 amino acids. J lost 2 bases, V lost 3 bases, and 4 bases had no gene match. The whole variable domain, filled in from reference TRBV5-1 and TRBJ1-1, reads KAGVTQTPRYLIKTRGQQVTLSCSPISGHRSVSWYQQTPGQGLQFLFEYFSETQRNKGNFPGRFSGRQFSNSRSEMNVSTLELGDSALYLCASSSTGRNTEAFFGQGTRLTVV.

This clone was seen a few times. Other DNA variants within this sample encode the same CDR3. CDR3 protein: CASSLDGNQPQHF. The CDR3 DNA reads as TGCGCCAGCAGCTTGGACGGGAATCAGCCCCAGCATTTT. The chain uses TRBV5-1 and TRBJ1-5; unclear D gene. Trimming took off 0 bases at V and 4 bases at J, with 5 bases between the two ends. The CDR3 is made up of 13 amino acids. Germline CDR1 is SGHRS and CDR2 is YFSETQ.

The chain uses TRBV21-1 and TRBJ1-6. TRBV21-1 is a pseudogene segment. The CDR3 extends over 20 amino acids. The CDR3 region has the DNA TGTGCCAGCAGCACGCCATACCGGTACGGGGGCCGAATGTATAATTCACCCCTCCACTTT. Translated: CASSTPYRYGGRMYNSPLHF.

This clone was seen ten or more times. Compared with germline, one end of the junction differs, possibly owing to a read error. The CDR3 region is CASSNLRQGEETQYF. As DNA, the CDR3 is TGTGCTAGCAGCAACCTACGGCAGGGAGAAGAGACCCAGTACTTC. The chain couples TRBV7-7 to TRBJ2-5; the D call may be TRBD1 or TRBD2 (5 bases each). The CDR3 contains 15 residues. Germline CDR1 is SSHAT and CDR2 is FNYEAQ (reference sequence).

The rearrangement uses TRBV19 and TRBJ1-2; 7 bases are a match to TRBD1. The germline V gene has CDR1 LNHDA and CDR2 SQIVND (reference sequence). The CDR3 has 13 residues. V lost 3 bases to trimming and J lost 8 bases; unmatched junction nucleotides: 6. As DNA, the CDR3 is TGTGCCAGTAGTATTGACAGGGAAAGCGGCTACACCTTC. It encodes CASSIDRESGYTF.

The chain is built from TRBV11-2 and TRBJ2-5; maybe TRBD2 (6 bases). The CDR3 totals 15 residues. Trimming took 5 bases from V and 3 from J, leaving 16 bases between them. Looked up from germline, CDR1 is SGHAT and CDR2 is FQNNGV. In nucleotides, the CDR3 is TGTGCCAGCAGCCCCCGTGAGTGGGGGGAAGAGACCCAGTACTTC. Its translation is CASSPREWGEETQYF.

CDR3 nucleotide sequence: TGTGCCAGCAGCTTATTGTCGCTAGGGGACGAGCAGTACTTC. Residues: CASSLLSLGDEQYF. The J gene is TRBJ2-7, the V gene TRBV7-2; D might be TRBD1 (5 bases). The germline V and J ends were trimmed by 2 bases and 5 bases, with 13 bases remaining between them. The CDR3 length is 14 residues. CDR1 and CDR2 (germline): SGHTA, FQGNSA.

The CDR3 nucleotides read TGCGCCAGCAGCCTGGGTGGAGGGGGGAAGTTTGGCTACACCTTC. This translates into CASSLGGGGKFGYTF. V is TRBV5-1 and J is TRBJ1-2; tentative D call: TRBD1 (6 bases). CDR1 is SGHRS and CDR2 is YFSETQ in the germline V gene. Between the trimmed V and J ends, which lost 4 bases and 7 bases, there was a span of 20 bases. The CDR3 covers 15 residues.

V is TRBV7-9 and J is TRBJ1-4, with no clear D. The CDR3 length is 12 residues. Germline lookup yields CDR1 SEHNR and CDR2 FQNEAQ (reference sequence). V was trimmed by 3 bases and J by 4 bases, leaving 3 bases between them. The CDR3 spells CASSLGNEKLFF. The CDR3 DNA reads as TGTGCCAGCAGCTTGGGTAATGAAAAACTGTTTTTT.

This clone was counted only a few times. This chain uses TRBV29-1 with TRBJ2-5, with a possible D match to TRBD1 (6 bases). This CDR3 contains 14 residues. V dropped 6 bases and J dropped 5 bases, with 19 bases sitting between them. Germline loops: CDR1 SQVTM, CDR2 ANQGSEA. CDR3 sequence reads: CSVIELGARETQYF. In DNA form, the CDR3 reads TGCAGCGTGATAGAGTTGGGGGCAAGGGAGACCCAGTACTTC.

This chain connects TRBV7-9 to TRBJ1-3; no clear D gene. The germline V and J ends were trimmed by 2 bases and 4 bases, with 3 bases remaining between them. CDR1 and CDR2 from the germline V gene are SEHNR and FQNEAQ (reference sequence). The CDR3 consists of 12 residues. The CDR3 sequence is CASSLPGNTIYF. The CDR3 nucleotides are TGTGCCAGCAGCTTACCCGGAAACACCATATATTTT. Complete variable domain (other parts from reference TRBV7-9 and TRBJ1-3): DTGVSQNPRHKITKRGQNVTFRCDPISEHNRLYWYRQTLGQGPEFLTYFQNEAQLEKSRLLSDRFSAERPKGSFSTLEIQRTEQGDSAMYLCASSLPGNTIYFGEGSWLTVV.

The chain links TRBV6-5 to TRBJ2-7, with 7 bases lining up with TRBD1. CDR1 MNHEY and CDR2 SVGAGI come from the germline V gene. Losses at the gene ends were 7 bases for V and 2 bases for J; bases not matched to a gene: 5. The CDR3 extends over 13 amino acids. The chain's CDR3 is CASTEGAAYEQYF. CDR3 in DNA: TGTGCCAGCACCGAGGGGGCAGCCTACGAGCAGTACTTC.

A single count supports this clone. This sequence joins TRBV28 and TRBJ2-2; D is perhaps TRBD1 (5 bases). The length of the CDR3 is 15 residues. From germline, CDR1 is MDHEN and CDR2 SYDVKM. V was clipped by 6 bases and J by 0 bases, with 11 bases between them. For the CDR3, the DNA is TGTGCCAGCAGACCGGACAAGGCGAACACCGGGGAGCTGTTTTTT. As protein: CASRPDKANTGELFF.

This clone has a single count. The J gene is TRBJ1-2, the V gene TRBV29-1, with TRBD1 matching over 9 bases. From germline, CDR1 is SQVTM and CDR2 ANQGSEA. V was pared by 4 bases and J by 7 bases, with 10 bases of the junction left unmatched. There are 14 residues in the CDR3. The CDR3 DNA follows: TGCAGCGTTGGAGGAACAGGGGGCGCGGGTGGCTACACCTTC. Amino acid sequence: CSVGGTGGAGGYTF. Together with reference TRBV29-1 and TRBJ1-2, the CDR3 gives the full variable domain: SAVISQKPSRDICQRGTSLTIQCQVDSQVTMMFWYRQQPGQSLTLIATANQGSEATYESGFVIDKFPISRPNLTFSTLTVSNMSPEDSSIYLCSVGGTGGAGGYTFGSGTRLTVV.

The chain is built from TRBV5-1 and TRBJ2-7, with D possibly being TRBD2 (6 bases). This CDR3 is built from 12 residues. Between the trimmed V and J ends, which lost 4 bases and 3 bases, there was a span of 8 bases. Germline assignment: CDR1 SGHRS and CDR2 YFSETQ. This CDR3 reads CASSLTSYEQYF. DNA for the CDR3: TGCGCCAGCAGCCTGACTAGCTACGAGCAGTACTTC.

The chain couples TRBV29-1 to TRBJ2-3, with D hard to call. The CDR3 is 12 amino acids. The V and J ends lost 3 bases and 4 bases respectively, with 8 bases between them. Germline values: CDR1 SQVTM, CDR2 ANQGSEA. The CDR3 coding sequence is TGCAGCGTTGATGTGGGTCCAGATACGCAGTATTTT. It encodes CSVDVGPDTQYF.

This clone was detected once. V gene TRBV24-1 combines with J gene TRBJ2-3; maybe TRBD1 (6 bases). The V gene lost 4 bases and the J gene lost 3 bases, with 13 bases spanning the gap. Germline loops: CDR1 KGHDR, CDR2 SFDVKD. There are 15 residues in the CDR3. CDR3 in DNA: TGTGCCACCAGTGACCCTTGGGGGCCGACAGATACGCAGTATTTT. It yields the protein CATSDPWGPTDTQYF.

The V and J genes are TRBV27 and TRBJ1-5, with 9 bases identical to TRBD1. The V segment lost 8 bases and the J segment 1 base; nucleotides outside the gene matches: 9. Germline values: CDR1 MNHEY, CDR2 SMNVEV (reference sequence). This CDR3 is built from 16 residues. The CDR3 loop is CASRPGTGISNQPQHF. The CDR3 DNA reads TGTGCCAGCCGCCCCGGGACAGGGATCAGCAATCAGCCCCAGCATTTT.

The chain joins TRBV12-5 to TRBJ1-5, with unresolved D. This CDR3 is 15 amino acids long. Germline CDR1 reads LGHNT; CDR2 reads FRNRAP. V lost 2 bases, J lost 3 bases, and 11 bases lay in between. Here the CDR3 reads CASGLFGVYNQPQHF. In DNA form, the CDR3 reads TGTGCTAGTGGTTTGTTCGGGGTTTACAATCAGCCCCAGCATTTT.

This chain joins TRBV5-1 and TRBJ1-1; no firm D call. Trimming stripped 1 base from V and 1 base from J, with 8 bases between. The germline CDR1 and CDR2 sequences are SGHRS and YFSETQ. This CDR3 has 14 amino acids. CDR3 nucleotide sequence: TGCGCCAGCAGCTTGTCAGGTACGAACACTGAAGCTTTCTTT. This codes for CASSLSGTNTEAFF.

In this sample, this clone turned up a few times. The chain employs TRBV6-1 and TRBJ2-3, with D perhaps matching TRBD1 (6 bases). The germline V gene encodes CDR1 MNHNS and CDR2 SASEGT. The CDR3 has 14 amino acids. Between the trimmed V and J ends, which lost 1 base and 4 bases, there was a span of 9 bases. This CDR3 reads CASSEGGGADTQYF. The CDR3 nucleotides read TGTGCCAGCAGTGAAGGTGGGGGCGCAGATACGCAGTATTTT.

This sequence joins TRBV11-1 and TRBJ2-5; 11 nucleotides agree with TRBD2. This CDR3 is built from 14 residues. The germline CDR1 and CDR2 sequences are SGHAT and FQDESV (reference sequence). V trimming: 2 bases; J trimming: 10 bases; junction bases outside the gene matches: 6. CDR3 loop: CASSLRLAGGDQYF. CDR3 sequence (DNA): TGTGCCAGCAGCTTAAGGCTAGCGGGGGGAGACCAGTACTTC.

This chain links TRBV6-1 with TRBJ2-3; TRBD2 might be the D (6 bases). The CDR3 spans 11 residues. Between the trimmed V and J ends, which lost 7 bases and 6 bases, there was a span of 8 bases. The germline V gene has CDR1 MNHNS and CDR2 SASEGT. The chain's CDR3 is CASTRGDTQYF. CDR3 DNA sequence: TGTGCCAGCACCCGGGGGGATACGCAGTATTTT.

V gene TRBV20-1 combines with J gene TRBJ2-1; no clear D gene. CDR3 length: 11 amino acids. Germline CDR1 is DFQATT and CDR2 is SNEGSKA (reference sequence). Trimming took 4 bases from V and 10 from J, leaving 11 bases between them. CDR3 region: CSANSYPEQFF. The CDR3 DNA reads as TGCAGTGCTAATTCTTATCCCGAGCAGTTCTTC.

The chain couples TRBV5-6 to TRBJ2-7, with TRBD1 matching 9 bases. In germline, CDR1 is SGHDT, CDR2 YYEEEE. The length of the CDR3 is 13 residues. J lost 4 bases, V lost 3 bases, and 2 bases had no gene match. This chain's CDR3 is CASSSDRGYEQYF. The DNA for the CDR3 is TGTGCCAGCAGCTCGGACAGGGGTTACGAGCAGTACTTC.

CDR3 DNA sequence: TGCGCCAGCAGCTTCCGGGGAAGGGGAATAGAGACCCAGTACTTC. Its translation is CASSFRGRGIETQYF. The rearrangement links TRBV5-1 to TRBJ2-5, with D perhaps being TRBD1 or TRBD2 (5 bases each). Germline CDR1 SGHRS, CDR2 YFSETQ. The CDR3 covers 15 residues. Trimming left V 2 bases short and J 4 bases short, with 15 bases between.

V usage is TRBV6-5 and J usage is TRBJ2-2, with D unclear. Germline V gives CDR1 MNHEY, CDR2 SVGAGI. This CDR3 has 12 amino acids. Trimming removed 7 bases from V and 4 bases from J, with 7 bases in between. CDR3 DNA sequence: TGTGCCAGCAAATGGCGCACCGGGGAGCTGTTTTTT. It yields the protein CASKWRTGELFF.

The chain carries TRBV7-3 and TRBJ2-5, with D perhaps matching TRBD1 or TRBD2 (5 bases each). V lost 1 base and J 2 bases, leaving 11 bases between the germline ends. Germline-derived CDR1 and CDR2 are SGHTA and FQGTGA. This CDR3 spans 15 amino acids. The CDR3 DNA reads TGTGCCAGCAGCTTAATACGAGGGGTACAAGAGACCCAGTACTTC. Protein sequence: CASSLIRGVQETQYF.